These T cell receptor beta chains were read from a single sample in a study of T-cell reconstitution after alpha-beta-depleted transplantation in children. Using its own MiXCR run on the PCR reads, TCRdb lists one record per CDR3 protein. The sample lists 250,000 or so distinct CDR3 sequences, 24% occurring once. Material: PBMCs, mostly from graft donor cells, obtained 360 days after TCRalphabeta/CD19-depleted stem cell transplant. The receptors shown here come from a female patient aged 2 to 10 who had a stem cell transplant for congenital amegakaryocytic thrombocytopenia, so the T cells may come from the graft donor. Both conserved end residues are part of each CDR3. D genes are given only for firm matches. Clone size is given for some rows only: seen once, a few or many times, or a class if the clone is expanded.

d_call clone_size j_call v_call cdr3_aa cdr3_nt
. many TRBJ2-5 TRBV4-3 CASSRGRRTNQETQYF TGCGCCAGCAGCCGCGGAAGGCGGACTAACCAAGAGACCCAGTACTTC
. few TRBJ1-2 TRBV6-6 CASRPRDPYTF TGTGCCAGCAGACCCAGGGATCCCTACACCTTC
TRBD2 . TRBJ2-3 TRBV25-1 CASSESAGGWADTQYF TGTGCCAGCAGTGAATCCGCGGGAGGCTGGGCAGATACGCAGTATTTT
TRBD1 few TRBJ1-4 TRBV20-1 CSASVTGGDEKLFF TGCAGTGCTAGCGTTACAGGGGGCGATGAAAAACTGTTTTTT
. few TRBJ2-1 TRBV5-4 CASSPDLYNEQFF TGTGCCAGCAGCCCCGACCTATACAATGAGCAGTTCTTC
. . TRBJ2-5 TRBV2 CASSEAEGSSYQETQYF TGTGCCAGCAGTGAAGCGGAGGGGAGTTCGTACCAAGAGACCCAGTACTTC
. few TRBJ1-1 TRBV6-5 CASSYRRGAEAFF TGTGCCAGCAGTTACAGGCGGGGGGCTGAAGCTTTCTTT
. many TRBJ2-7 TRBV14 CASSQVSPYEQYF TGTGCCAGCAGCCAAGTCAGCCCCTACGAGCAGTACTTC
TRBD2 . TRBJ2-1 TRBV2 CASRASGRRYNEQFF TGTGCCAGCAGGGCTAGCGGGAGAAGGTACAATGAGCAGTTCTTC
TRBD2 few TRBJ2-1 TRBV15 CATSWKRGGLNEQFF TGTGCCACCAGCTGGAAGCGGGGGGGCCTGAATGAGCAGTTCTTC
. . TRBJ1-1 TRBV20-1 CSARDQNTEAFF TGCAGTGCTCGGGACCAAAACACTGAAGCTTTCTTT
TRBD1 . TRBJ1-5 TRBV6-1 CASSHGQVYNSNQPQHF TGTGCCAGCAGCCATGGACAGGTGTATAATAGCAATCAGCCCCAGCATTTT
TRBD2 . TRBJ2-2 TRBV9 CASSVAQVLAGVPGELFF TGTGCCAGCAGCGTAGCTCAGGTACTAGCGGGAGTTCCCGGGGAGCTGTTTTTT
. . TRBJ2-1 TRBV19 CASSIVVGTNNEQFF TGTGCCAGTAGTATAGTAGTAGGCACAAACAATGAGCAGTTCTTC
. . TRBJ2-7 TRBV2 CASRIKSYYEQYF TGTGCCAGCAGGATCAAGTCTTACTACGAGCAGTACTTC
. . TRBJ2-5 TRBV12-3/TRBV12-4 CASSFTGLIQETQYF TGTGCCAGCAGTTTTACCGGACTCATCCAAGAGACCCAGTACTTC
TRBD2 . TRBJ2-5 TRBV6-2/TRBV6-3 CASIGLAGVQETQYF TGTGCCAGCATCGGACTAGCGGGAGTCCAAGAGACCCAGTACTTC
. once TRBJ2-3 TRBV20-1 CSASYEDKQYF TGCAGTGCTAGTTACGAGGATAAGCAGTATTTT
TRBD2 . TRBJ2-7 TRBV6-1 CASQIAAGGPYEQYF TGTGCCAGCCAAATCGCGGCGGGGGGCCCCTACGAGCAGTACTTC
. few TRBJ2-1 TRBV20-1 CSAGTRDEQFF TGCAGTGCTGGAACTCGGGATGAGCAGTTCTTC
TRBD2 . TRBJ2-5 TRBV28 CASSRIAGVGSAETQYF TGTGCCAGCAGTCGAATAGCGGGAGTTGGGAGTGCGGAGACCCAGTACTTC
. few TRBJ1-4 TRBV28 CASSLWSGEHEKLFF TGTGCCAGCAGTTTATGGTCAGGGGAACATGAAAAACTGTTTTTT
. few TRBJ2-7 TRBV11-2 CASSLVPRPYEQYF TGTGCCAGCAGCTTAGTTCCTCGCCCCTACGAGCAGTACTTC
. . TRBJ2-7 TRBV5-1 CASSLALTGVSYEQYF TGCGCCAGCAGCTTGGCCTTGACGGGAGTCTCTTACGAGCAGTACTTC
. few TRBJ2-6 TRBV12-3/TRBV12-4 CASALSGANVLTF TGTGCCAGCGCCCTTTCTGGGGCCAACGTCCTGACTTTC
. few TRBJ2-4 TRBV6-5 CASSYTGPGSIQYF TGTGCCAGCAGTTACACGGGTCCCGGTTCCATTCAGTACTTC
. . TRBJ2-3 TRBV20-1 CSARGTTTDTQYF TGCAGTGCTAGAGGGACTACCACAGATACGCAGTATTTT
TRBD2 few TRBJ2-1 TRBV10-3 CAISDFTRGGASGYNEQFF TGTGCCATCAGTGACTTCACCCGCGGAGGGGCTAGCGGATACAATGAGCAGTTCTTC
TRBD1 many TRBJ2-5 TRBV29-1 CSVEPGTEETQYF TGCAGCGTCGAGCCCGGGACAGAAGAGACCCAGTACTTC
TRBD2 . TRBJ2-1 TRBV12-3/TRBV12-4 CAGAGDSYNEQFF TGTGCCGGAGCGGGAGACTCCTACAATGAGCAGTTCTTC
. many TRBJ2-5 TRBV29-1 CSVVPQNQETQYF TGCAGCGTTGTACCTCAGAACCAAGAGACCCAGTACTTC
. many TRBJ2-3 TRBV7-2 CASSLDSDTQYF TGTGCCAGCAGCTTGGACTCTGATACGCAGTATTTT
. few TRBJ2-5 TRBV12-3/TRBV12-4 CASSLISGETQYF TGTGCCAGCAGTTTAATCTCTGGAGAGACCCAGTACTTC
TRBD2 . TRBJ2-1 TRBV2 CASRRTRGGNNEQFF TGTGCCAGCAGACGGACCCGCGGGGGAAACAATGAGCAGTTCTTC
. few TRBJ2-2 TRBV20-1 CSARDPRRNTGELFF TGCAGTGCTAGAGATCCCAGAAGGAACACCGGGGAGCTGTTTTTT
. . TRBJ2-7 TRBV12-3/TRBV12-4 CASSSGTAGYEQYF TGTGCCAGCAGTTCCGGGACAGCGGGCTACGAGCAGTACTTC
TRBD2 . TRBJ2-3 TRBV5-1 CASSPGLAGGLLTDTQYF TGCGCCAGCAGCCCCGGACTAGCGGGGGGTTTGCTTACAGATACGCAGTATTTT
TRBD1 many TRBJ1-1 TRBV12-3/TRBV12-4 CASGGRGSMNTEAFF TGTGCCAGTGGGGGCAGGGGGAGCATGAACACTGAAGCTTTCTTT
. few TRBJ2-7 TRBV3-1 CASSQDTALAPYEQYF TGTGCCAGCAGCCAAGATACAGCCCTAGCTCCCTACGAGCAGTACTTC
. few TRBJ2-7 TRBV7-6 CASSLAGGPPSYEQYF TGTGCCAGCAGCTTAGCGGGGGGGCCACCCTCCTACGAGCAGTACTTC
TRBD1 few TRBJ1-1 TRBV12-3/TRBV12-4 CASSRYRGLTEAFF TGTGCCAGCAGTCGATACAGGGGGCTTACTGAAGCTTTCTTT
TRBD2 few TRBJ2-7 TRBV12-3/TRBV12-4 CASSPGGEGSYEQYF TGTGCCAGCAGCCCCGGGGGGGAAGGATCCTACGAGCAGTACTTC
. few TRBJ2-7 TRBV5-1 CASSLGTINEQYF TGCGCCAGCAGCCTCGGGACAATCAACGAGCAGTACTTC
. many TRBJ2-7 TRBV10-3 CATTPDSSYEQYF TGTGCCACCACCCCGGACAGCTCCTACGAGCAGTACTTC
. . TRBJ1-4 TRBV30 CAWNRGGSEKLFF TGTGCCTGGAACAGAGGTGGTTCGGAAAAACTGTTTTTT
. few TRBJ1-1 TRBV27 CASSPRLKGDTEAFF TGTGCCAGCAGTCCTAGGCTTAAGGGGGACACTGAAGCTTTCTTT
. . TRBJ1-1 TRBV6-1 CASSEAGFGTEAFF TGTGCCAGCAGTGAAGCGGGGTTCGGCACTGAAGCTTTCTTT
. few TRBJ1-6 TRBV5-1 CASSLGQVDSPLHF TGCGCCAGCAGCTTGGGACAGGTAGATTCACCCCTCCACTTT
. few TRBJ1-5 TRBV20-1 CSASFDSNQPQHF TGCAGTGCTAGTTTCGACTCCAATCAGCCCCAGCATTTT
. . TRBJ2-2 TRBV7-2 CASSWNSGALELFF TGTGCCAGCAGCTGGAATAGCGGAGCCCTGGAGCTGTTTTTT
. few TRBJ2-6 TRBV18 CASSPQTGANVLTF TGTGCCAGCTCACCACAGACAGGGGCCAACGTCCTGACTTTC
. few TRBJ2-1 TRBV30 CAWSSKNEQFF TGTGCCTGGAGCTCCAAAAATGAGCAGTTCTTC